The 9 T cell receptor beta chains presented below share a single source sample, sequenced in a study of blood T cell repertoires in COVID-19. Generated by immunoSEQ multiplex PCR, the TCRdb table keeps only in-frame clones and is missing some. In the table there are 70,000 or so clones, around nine tenths of which are singletons. Sequencing was carried out using peripheral blood. These receptors all come from a human donor in a cohort sampled during active COVID-19.

This sequence joins TRBV2 and TRBJ1-2; 7 positions match TRBD1. Germline-derived CDR1 and CDR2 are SNHLY and FYNNEI. The CDR3 contains 16 residues. V dropped 8 bases and J dropped 8; count of bases not matched to a gene: 20. The CDR3, as DNA: TGTGCCAGCCTACTACTAGGGGGCTGGGAACTATTGGGCTACACCTTC. Its translation: CASLLLGGWELLGYTF.

The rearrangement joins TRBV10-1 to TRBJ2-1, with a weak D call TRBD2 (5 bases). CDR3 length equals 15 residues. The germline gives CDR1 WNHNN, CDR2 SYGVQD (reference sequence). Deletions cut 4 bases from V and 5 bases from J, with 15 bases between. DNA of the CDR3: TGCGCCAGCAGTGCACCCAGTATGAGGGACAATGAGCAGTTCTTC. Translating it yields CASSAPSMRDNEQFF.

The chain joins TRBV28 to TRBJ2-5; 14 bases align to TRBD2. In germline, CDR1 is MDHEN, CDR2 SYDVKM. The junction had 10 bases not matched to a gene; V was cut back by 8 bases and J by 5 bases. This CDR3 is built from 16 residues. In DNA, the CDR3 is TGTGCCAGCGCGCTGGGACTAGCGGGAGAGGGTGAGACCCAGTACTTC. It codes for CASALGLAGEGETQYF.

V is TRBV7-2 and J is TRBJ2-7; TRBD2 agrees at 7 bases. This CDR3 comprises 13 residues. Germline V CDR1 and CDR2: SGHTA, FQGNSA. V dropped 4 bases and J dropped 3; count of bases not matched to a gene: 3. The CDR3 nucleotides read TGTGCCAGCAGCTCCCCTAGCGGCTACGAGCAGTACTTC. Amino acids: CASSSPSGYEQYF.

The chain combines TRBV4-1 with TRBJ2-1; D not resolved. Germline V CDR1 and CDR2: MGHRA, YSYEKL. V was trimmed by 1 base and J by 4 bases, leaving 11 bases between them. The CDR3 sequence is 15 residues long. The CDR3 sequence: CASSQGLVQYNEQFF. CDR3 nucleotides: TGCGCCAGCAGCCAAGGCCTGGTGCAGTACAATGAGCAGTTCTTC.

This sequence joins TRBV6-1 and TRBJ1-2; no firm D call. The ends were cut back, 2 bases at V and 0 bases at J, with 4 bases in the middle. The germline CDR1 and CDR2 sequences are MNHNS and SASEGT. The CDR3 sequence is 13 residues long. The CDR3 reads CASSETANYGYTF. CDR3 DNA: TGTGCCAGCAGTGAAACGGCTAACTATGGCTACACCTTC.

This clone was observed once. The chain recombines TRBV6-2 or TRBV6-3 with TRBJ1-4; D not resolved. V lost 5 bases and J 10 bases, leaving 20 bases between the germline ends. The CDR3 spans 15 residues. From germline, CDR1 is MNHEY and CDR2 SVGEGT. The CDR3: CASSNLRGDYGKLFF. As DNA, the CDR3 is TGTGCCAGCAGTAACCTACGGGGAGACTATGGAAAACTGTTTTTT.

The chain employs TRBV10-3 and TRBJ2-3; the D is unclear. The germline CDR1 and CDR2 sequences are ENHRY and SYGVKD. The germline V and J ends were trimmed by 4 bases and 0 bases, with 8 bases remaining between them. This CDR3 is built from 14 residues. CDR3 in DNA: TGTGCCATCAGTGTGGCTCCTAGCACAGATACGCAGTATTTT. As protein: CAISVAPSTDTQYF.

The V gene is TRBV11-2, the J gene TRBJ2-7; 7 nucleotides match TRBD2. After removal of 5 bases from V and 4 bases from J, the junction contained 5 bases not matched to a gene. Germline V gives CDR1 SGHAT, CDR2 FQNNGV. This CDR3 contains 13 residues. CDR3 sequence reads: CASSPTSSYEQYV. CDR3 DNA: TGTGCCAGCAGCCCGACTAGCAGTTACGAGCAGTACGTC.